These T cell receptor beta chains were read from a single sample in a study of cytomegalovirus exposure and HLA in healthy donors. Sequenced by immunoSEQ multiplex PCR; TCRdb stores in-frame clones only, minus some. The sample lists about 79,000 clones; roughly 93% were seen once. The sequencing input was PBMCs. The receptors were gathered from a woman in her 30s in good health and CMV-seronegative. CDR3s include the opening cysteine and the closing phenylalanine or tryptophan. The order of the fields is D gene, J gene, clone size, V gene, CDR3 protein, CDR3 DNA. D genes are given only for firm matches. Expanded clones get a size class; other rows say once, few or many, or leave the size out.

>TRBD1|TRBJ1-3|NA|TRBV7-8
CASSRSTGWMITGNTIYF
TGTGCCAGCAGCCGCTCGACAGGGTGGATGATTACCGGAAACACCATATATTTT
>NA|TRBJ2-7|NA|TRBV28
CASRYNSYEQYF
TGTGCCAGCAGATACAACAGCTACGAGCAGTACTTC
>TRBD1|TRBJ1-3|NA|TRBV9
CASSVVAGGSGNTIYF
TGTGCCAGCAGCGTAGTCGCAGGGGGTTCTGGAAACACCATATATTTT
>TRBD1|TRBJ1-5|NA|TRBV6-1
CASRAGQGARQPQHF
TGTGCCAGCAGGGCCGGACAGGGGGCGCGTCAGCCCCAGCATTTT
>NA|TRBJ2-3|NA|TRBV30
CAWRSSTDTQYF
TGTGCCTGGAGGAGTAGCACAGATACGCAGTATTTT
>NA|TRBJ2-1|NA|TRBV15
CATSGGRGIDNEQFF
TGTGCCACCAGCGGCGGGCGGGGAATCGACAATGAGCAGTTCTTC
>TRBD2|TRBJ2-1|NA|TRBV9
CASSVLGTSDEQFF
TGTGCCAGCAGCGTATTGGGGACTAGCGACGAGCAGTTCTTC
>NA|TRBJ1-5|NA|TRBV18
CASSPVVQGLTDQPQHF
TGTGCCAGCTCACCGGTGGTGCAGGGGCTAACTGATCAGCCCCAGCATTTT
>TRBD1|TRBJ2-3|NA|TRBV7-2
CASSSVGQASTDTQYF
TGTGCCAGCAGCTCCGTCGGACAGGCGAGCACAGATACGCAGTATTTT
>NA|TRBJ2-3|NA|TRBV5-1
CASSLVLGGVATDTQYF
TGCGCCAGCAGCTTGGTTTTGGGGGGAGTGGCGACAGATACGCAGTATTTT
>TRBD2|TRBJ2-5|NA|TRBV28
CASSLAGAGGTQYF
TGTGCCAGCAGTTTAGCGGGGGCGGGGGGCACCCAGTACTTC
>TRBD2|TRBJ2-3|once|TRBV11-2
CASSLGLAGSGGGGATQYF
TGTGCCAGCAGCTTAGGGCTAGCGGGGAGTGGGGGGGGTGGAGCTACGCAGTATTTT
>NA|TRBJ2-6|NA|TRBV28
CASSLGVAWAGANVLTF
TGTGCCAGCAGTTTAGGGGTAGCGTGGGCTGGGGCCAACGTCCTGACTTTC
>NA|TRBJ1-1|NA|TRBV6-5
CASSYSFSSEAFF
TGTGCCAGCAGTTACTCGTTTAGCTCTGAAGCTTTCTTT
>TRBD2|TRBJ2-3|NA|TRBV6-1
CASRELAVTTDTQYF
TGTGCCAGCAGGGAACTAGCGGTGACCACAGATACGCAGTATTTT
>NA|TRBJ1-4|NA|TRBV7-2
CASSGGGWANEKLFF
TGTGCCAGCAGCGGAGGAGGGTGGGCTAATGAAAAACTGTTTTTT
>NA|TRBJ1-1|NA|TRBV5-1
CASRALTGSAGRNTEAFF
TGCGCCAGCAGAGCTTTGACCGGATCGGCGGGAAGGAACACTGAAGCTTTCTTT